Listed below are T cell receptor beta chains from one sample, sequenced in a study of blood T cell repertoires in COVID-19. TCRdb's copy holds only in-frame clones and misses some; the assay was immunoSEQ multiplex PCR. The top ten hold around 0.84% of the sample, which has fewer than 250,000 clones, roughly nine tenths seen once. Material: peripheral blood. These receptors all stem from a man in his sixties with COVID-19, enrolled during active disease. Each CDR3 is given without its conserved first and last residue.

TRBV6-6	AVLSSGRYNEQF
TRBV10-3	AISADYEQY
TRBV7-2	ASSLVQNEKLF
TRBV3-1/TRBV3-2	ASSQQTGGNQPQH
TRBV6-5	ASRRQGNYGYT
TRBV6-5	ASSYNRVDGYT
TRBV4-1	ASSQPPGGDEQF
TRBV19	ASGTGSRQPQH
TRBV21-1	ASSRRHNTEAF
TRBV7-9	ASSLNVMGRGSGANVLT
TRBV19	ASSIVGGPNTEAF
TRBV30	ARSPGTATNYGYT
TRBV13	ASSPLAGGPGNEQF
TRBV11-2	ASSPRLAGVGKNIQY
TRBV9	ASSVVGEETQY
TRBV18	ASSPRLPSGSGEQF
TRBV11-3	ASNTAGDYEQY
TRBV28	ASSSSVSNYGYT
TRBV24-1	ATAQGGGGTDTQY
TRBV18	ASSPQASGAWGEQF
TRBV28	ASSFGSNQPQH
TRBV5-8	ASTVGQSSYNEQF
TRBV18	ASSTEYEQY
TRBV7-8	ASSLSRGSYNEQF
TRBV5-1	ASSLRGGGEKLF
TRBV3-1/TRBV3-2	ASSRTGMEDTQY
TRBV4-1	ASSQEGPAIQGATNGYT
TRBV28	ASSLFHGTGVPHQETQY
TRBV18	ASSPTASLAGELF
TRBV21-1	ASRPRTSGRGEQF
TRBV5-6	ASSLVGLGARDTGELF
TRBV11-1	ASSLRTAAGELF
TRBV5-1	ASSPTGAYGYT
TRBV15	ATSRQAGGIEAQY
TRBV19	ASSTRTAKETQY
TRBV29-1	SAGTPGQGGGL
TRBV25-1	ASSTGRRSSADTQY
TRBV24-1	ATSDELAYEQY
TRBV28	ASSRTGRQPQH
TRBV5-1	ASSLAMGQSYEQY
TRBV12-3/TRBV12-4	ASSLGGQAF
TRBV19	ASSPLGSGELF
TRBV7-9	ASSFPQGSILSNYGYT
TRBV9	ASSVVPSGGNRELF